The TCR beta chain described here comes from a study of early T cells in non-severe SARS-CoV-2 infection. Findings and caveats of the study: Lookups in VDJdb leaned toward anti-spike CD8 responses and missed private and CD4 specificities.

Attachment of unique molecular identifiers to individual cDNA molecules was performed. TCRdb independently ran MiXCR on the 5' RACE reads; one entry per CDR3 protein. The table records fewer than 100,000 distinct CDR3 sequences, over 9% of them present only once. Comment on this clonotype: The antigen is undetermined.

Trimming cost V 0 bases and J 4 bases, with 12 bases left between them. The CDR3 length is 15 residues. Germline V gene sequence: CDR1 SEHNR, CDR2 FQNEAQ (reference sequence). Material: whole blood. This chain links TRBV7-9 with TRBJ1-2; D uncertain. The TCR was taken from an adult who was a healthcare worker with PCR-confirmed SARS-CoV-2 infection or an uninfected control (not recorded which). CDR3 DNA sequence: TGTGCCAGCAGCTTAGCTCCATCGGAGAGCTATGGCTACACCTTC. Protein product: CASSLAPSESYGYTF.